The rows below give T cell receptor beta chains drawn from one sample of a study of T-cell reconstitution after alpha-beta-depleted transplantation in children. TCRdb recomputed calls from the PCR reads with MiXCR, one row per CDR3 protein. The sample records about 310,000 distinct CDR3 sequences, 23% being singletons. The source was PBMCs, mostly from graft donor cells, collected 180 days after TCRalphabeta/CD19-depleted stem cell transplant. These receptors were obtained from a male patient under 18 who had a stem cell transplant for acute lymphoblastic leukemia, so the T cells may come from the graft donor. Each CDR3 is given with its conserved first and last residue. The order of the fields is J gene, V gene, clone size, D gene, CDR3 protein, CDR3 DNA. D genes are given only for firm matches. Clone size is given for some rows only: seen once, a few or many times, or a class if the clone is expanded.

TRBJ2-7,TRBV7-9,few,NA,CASLNGTLYEQYF,TGTGCCAGCCTGAATGGGACGTTGTACGAGCAGTACTTC
TRBJ2-5,TRBV15,NA,NA,CATNPDRLQETQYF,TGTGCCACCAATCCGGACAGACTCCAAGAGACCCAGTACTTC
TRBJ1-3,TRBV12-3/TRBV12-4,few,NA,CASSQDFPLSSGNTIYF,TGTGCCAGCAGCCAGGATTTCCCATTGAGCTCTGGAAACACCATATATTTT
TRBJ1-1,TRBV4-1,NA,NA,CASSQGLSEAFF,TGCGCCAGCAGCCAAGGTCTTTCTGAAGCTTTCTTT
TRBJ2-3,TRBV29-1,NA,NA,CSVGWGHRTSAQNTQYF,TGCAGCGTTGGGTGGGGACACCGAACCTCAGCACAGAATACGCAGTATTTT
TRBJ2-1,TRBV5-5,NA,NA,CASSSENSYSYNEQFF,TGTGCCAGCAGCTCGGAAAACTCCTACTCCTACAATGAGCAGTTTTTC
TRBJ2-5,TRBV11-2,few,NA,CASSMGLGQETQYF,TGTGCCAGCAGCATGGGACTGGGCCAAGAGACCCAGTACTTC
TRBJ2-5,TRBV25-1,NA,TRBD2,CASSDAGGEETQYF,TGTGCCAGCAGTGATGCGGGAGGGGAAGAGACCCAGTACTTC
TRBJ2-1,TRBV9,NA,TRBD1,CASSVTGGDEQFF,TGTGCCAGCAGCGTGACAGGGGGGGATGAGCAGTTCTTC
TRBJ2-7,TRBV12-3/TRBV12-4,many,NA,CASSLQGALDEQYF,TGTGCCAGCAGTTTACAAGGGGCCCTAGACGAGCAGTACTTC
TRBJ2-3,TRBV9,few,TRBD2,CASSDGAGGPTDTQYF,TGTGCCAGCAGCGATGGGGCGGGAGGGCCGACAGATACGCAGTATTTT
TRBJ1-1,TRBV7-6,few,NA,CASTRALTDTEAFF,TGTGCCAGCACAAGGGCCCTTACGGACACTGAAGCTTTCTTT
TRBJ2-7,TRBV27,NA,TRBD2,CASGLATSYEQYF,TGTGCCTCGGGACTAGCGACCTCCTACGAGCAGTACTTC
TRBJ1-2,TRBV18,NA,TRBD1,CASSPGTGFYGYTF,TGTGCCAGCTCACCAGGGACAGGCTTCTATGGCTACACCTTC
TRBJ2-5,TRBV5-1,few,TRBD1,CASSLTGGDATQYF,TGCGCCAGCAGCCTGACAGGGGGCGATGCGACCCAGTACTTC
TRBJ2-1,TRBV20-1,NA,TRBD1,CSARSGTGEINEQFF,TGCAGTGCTAGATCGGGGACAGGGGAGATCAATGAGCAGTTCTTC
TRBJ2-1,TRBV29-1,NA,TRBD2,CSVEGLGTSHHNEQFF,TGCAGCGTTGAGGGGCTTGGGACTAGTCACCACAATGAGCAGTTCTTC
TRBJ1-1,TRBV5-1,few,TRBD1,CASSHDRGTTEAFF,TGCGCCAGCAGCCACGACAGGGGGACCACTGAAGCTTTCTTT
TRBJ2-1,TRBV6-5,NA,NA,CASSYSYSLNEQFF,TGTGCCAGCAGTTACTCGTACAGTCTCAATGAGCAGTTCTTC
TRBJ1-1,TRBV9,NA,NA,CASSPQVPEAFF,TGTGCCAGCAGCCCACAGGTCCCTGAAGCTTTCTTT
TRBJ2-7,TRBV4-1,many,NA,CASSLRHLGYEQYF,TGCGCCAGCAGCCTTCGACACTTGGGCTACGAGCAGTACTTC
TRBJ2-3,TRBV7-9,NA,NA,CASSSSGQGDTDTQYF,TGTGCCAGCAGCTCCTCCGGGCAGGGCGACACAGATACGCAGTATTTT
TRBJ1-1,TRBV11-2,NA,TRBD1,CASSLNSGGARENTEAFF,TGTGCCAGCAGCTTAAATTCAGGGGGCGCGAGGGAGAACACTGAAGCTTTCTTT
TRBJ2-3,TRBV7-1,few,NA,CASSSRAAYQFGRGPLGDTQYF,TGTGCCAGCAGCTCGCGGGCAGCTTACCAATTCGGTCGCGGGCCCCTGGGGGATACGCAGTATTTT
TRBJ2-2,TRBV27,few,NA,CASSLYSLGAANTGELFF,TGTGCCAGCAGTTTATACAGCTTGGGGGCAGCCAACACCGGGGAGCTGTTTTTT
TRBJ2-1,TRBV7-2,NA,NA,CASSFTSFLAEQFF,TGTGCCAGCAGCTTTACCTCGTTTTTGGCTGAGCAGTTCTTC
TRBJ2-6,TRBV7-3,NA,NA,CASSAGGANVLTF,TGTGCCAGCAGCGCCGGTGGGGCCAACGTCCTGACTTTC
TRBJ2-5,TRBV7-3,NA,TRBD2,CASSLRAGGELETQYF,TGTGCCAGCAGCTTAAGGGCGGGAGGCGAGCTGGAGACCCAGTACTTC
TRBJ1-2,TRBV4-2,few,NA,CASSQDLGGHPNYGYTF,TGTGCCAGCAGCCAAGATCTCGGGGGACACCCAAACTATGGCTACACCTTC
TRBJ2-5,TRBV20-1,NA,NA,CSARGRVQETQYF,TGCAGTGCTAGGGGGCGGGTTCAAGAGACCCAGTACTTC
TRBJ1-1,TRBV11-2,NA,NA,CASSPRQNTGAFF,TGTGCCAGCAGCCCCCGACAGAACACTGGAGCTTTCTTT
TRBJ1-5,TRBV7-9,NA,NA,CASSPSTFNQPQHF,TGTGCCAGCAGCCCGTCGACGTTCAATCAGCCCCAGCATTTT
TRBJ2-5,TRBV10-3,NA,TRBD2,CAISGGTSGAQETQYF,TGTGCCATCAGTGGCGGGACTAGCGGAGCCCAAGAGACCCAGTACTTC
TRBJ2-1,TRBV10-2,NA,TRBD2,CASMPPVERYGGLLAGDSEQFF,TGCGCCAGCATGCCCCCAGTAGAACGGTACGGGGGGCTACTAGCGGGAGACAGTGAGCAGTTCTTC
TRBJ2-7,TRBV12-3/TRBV12-4,few,TRBD2,CASSSRAGGEQYF,TGTGCCAGCAGTTCCCGGGCGGGAGGCGAGCAGTACTTC
TRBJ2-7,TRBV27,few,TRBD2,CASGPITGLADFSYEQYF,TGTGCCAGCGGTCCGATTACGGGACTAGCGGATTTCTCCTACGAGCAGTACTTC
TRBJ1-2,TRBV6-5,NA,NA,CASSYEAGYGYTF,TGTGCCAGCAGTTACGAGGCTGGATATGGCTACACCTTC
TRBJ1-2,TRBV12-3/TRBV12-4,NA,NA,CASNLQGYGYTF,TGTGCCAGCAATTTACAGGGCTATGGCTACACCTTC
TRBJ1-2,TRBV6-1,NA,NA,CASKGHGGYTF,TGTGCCAGCAAGGGACACGGAGGCTACACCTTC
TRBJ2-7,TRBV7-2,few,NA,CASSLLGHVYEQYF,TGTGCCAGCAGCCTCCTCGGACACGTCTACGAGCAGTACTTC
TRBJ2-5,TRBV4-1,few,NA,CASSQGRGLQETQYF,TGCGCCAGCAGCCAAGGACGGGGGCTCCAAGAGACCCAGTACTTC
TRBJ2-7,TRBV7-9,NA,NA,CASSLERFYEQYF,TGTGCCAGCAGCTTAGAACGGTTCTACGAGCAGTACTTC